Listed below are T cell receptor beta chains from one sample, sequenced in a study of blood T cell repertoires in COVID-19. The assay was immunoSEQ multiplex PCR, and TCRdb's table has in-frame clones only and misses some. Of around 150,000 clones listed, approximately 80% are singletons. The specimen was peripheral blood. These receptors all come from a woman aged 60-75 years with active or convalescent COVID-19. Both conserved end residues are part of each CDR3. A D gene is named only where the DNA matches it firmly. Only part of the rows carry a size: once, few, many, or a class if the clone is expanded.

clone_size	v_call	d_call	j_call	cdr3_aa	cdr3_nt
-	TRBV10-2	-	TRBJ2-3	CASSEYVEGGTDTQYF	TGCGCCAGCAGTGAGTATGTAGAAGGGGGCACAGATACGCAGTATTTT
-	TRBV7-2	-	TRBJ2-7	CASSLAGGITYEQYF	TGTGCCAGCAGCTTGGCCGGGGGAATAACCTACGAGCAGTACTTC
-	TRBV2	TRBD1	TRBJ1-6	CASSATGTENSPLHF	TGTGCCAGCAGTGCCACCGGGACAGAAAATTCACCCCTCCACTTT
-	TRBV6-1	TRBD1	TRBJ1-2	CASSGIRQGEYVNYGYTF	TGTGCCAGCAGTGGTATTAGACAGGGGGAGTACGTTAACTATGGCTACACCTTC
-	TRBV30	-	TRBJ1-1	CAWKVAREAFF	TGTGCCTGGAAAGTGGCCCGAGAAGCTTTCTTT
-	TRBV18	-	TRBJ2-4	CASSPPLSKNIQYF	TGTGCCAGCTCACCACCCCTTTCCAAAAACATTCAGTACTTC
once	TRBV4-3	-	TRBJ2-3	CASSQVVADTQYF	TGCGCCAGCAGCCAAGTGGTAGCAGATACGCAGTATTTT
-	TRBV28	-	TRBJ1-2	CASSGGAYGYTF	TGTGCCAGCAGTGGTGGTGCGTATGGCTACACCTTC
-	TRBV27	TRBD2	TRBJ2-1	CASSSGTTHWDEQFF	TGTGCCAGCAGTTCAGGGACTACCCATTGGGATGAGCAGTTCTTC
-	TRBV25-1	-	TRBJ2-1	CASSDFGAYNEQFF	TGTGCCAGCAGTGACTTCGGGGCCTACAATGAGCAGTTCTTC
-	TRBV7-2	-	TRBJ2-1	CASSSHGGFTYNEQFF	TGTGCCAGCAGCTCCCACGGGGGTTTTACCTACAATGAGCAGTTCTTC
-	TRBV6-2/TRBV6-3	TRBD2	TRBJ2-5	CASSSGLAGSETQYF	TGTGCCAGCAGTTCTGGACTAGCGGGATCGGAGACCCAGTACTTC
-	TRBV5-1	TRBD1	TRBJ2-3	CASSLAWTGDGTDTQYF	TGCGCCAGCAGCTTGGCGTGGACAGGCGATGGCACAGATACGCAATATTTT
-	TRBV5-6	TRBD1	TRBJ1-3	CASSPGDSRRNTIYF	TGTGCCAGCAGCCCGGGGGACAGTAGAAGAAACACCATATATTTT
-	TRBV19	-	TRBJ1-4	CASSIRQPNTAEDEKLFF	TGTGCCAGTAGTATCCGGCAGCCGAACACGGCGGAAGATGAAAAACTGTTTTTT
-	TRBV29-1	TRBD1	TRBJ2-7	CSVEGNDREQAYEQYF	TGCAGCGTTGAAGGTAACGACAGGGAGCAAGCCTACGAGCAGTACTTC
-	TRBV5-6	-	TRBJ1-2	CASSLGPANYGYTF	TGTGCCAGCAGCTTGGGCCCAGCTAACTATGGCTACACCTTC
-	TRBV7-9	-	TRBJ2-1	CASSSGIYEQFF	TGTGCCAGCAGCTCCGGGATTTACGAGCAGTTCTTC
-	TRBV27	TRBD2	TRBJ2-7	CASSARDYSYEQYF	TGTGCCAGCAGTGCCCGGGACTACTCCTACGAGCAGTACTTC
-	TRBV4-1	-	TRBJ1-4	CASSQGRGNEKLFF	TGCGCCAGCAGCCAGGGAAGGGGTAATGAAAAACTGTTTTTT
-	TRBV3-1/TRBV3-2	TRBD1	TRBJ1-1	CASSQGQGALRNEAFF	TGTGCCAGCAGCCAAGGACAGGGGGCACTACGTAATGAAGCTTTCTTT
-	TRBV7-9	-	TRBJ1-4	CASSPTGLSDEKLFF	TGTGCCAGCAGCCCTACAGGGCTTAGTGATGAAAAACTGTTTTTT
-	TRBV12-3/TRBV12-4	-	TRBJ2-3	CASSLSSTDTQYF	TGTGCCAGCAGTCTGTCGAGCACAGATACGCAGTATTTT
-	TRBV7-9	TRBD1	TRBJ1-4	CASSRGTGGDEKLFF	TGTGCCAGCAGCCGGGGGACAGGGGGTGATGAAAAACTGTTTTTT
-	TRBV14	TRBD2	TRBJ2-7	CASSQWREGPGEQYF	TGTGCCAGCAGCCAATGGCGGGAGGGCCCCGGCGAGCAGTACTTC
-	TRBV7-8	TRBD1	TRBJ2-7	CASSLAATGGDSYEQYF	TGTGCCAGCAGCTTAGCGGCGACAGGGGGTGACTCCTACGAGCAGTACTTC
-	TRBV3-1/TRBV3-2	-	TRBJ1-4	CASTLKVEGNEKLFF	TGTGCCAGCACCTTAAAGGTTGAGGGCAATGAAAAACTGTTTTTT
-	TRBV5-6	TRBD1	TRBJ1-2	CASSFGTAYGYTF	TGTGCCAGCAGCTTCGGGACAGCATATGGCTACACCTTC
-	TRBV14	-	TRBJ1-1	CASSLLREAGTEAFF	TGTGCCAGCAGCCTTTTGAGGGAAGCGGGCACTGAAGCTTTCTTT
once	TRBV6-5	-	TRBJ2-1	CASSYFLAPNNEQFF	TGTGCCAGCAGTTACTTTCTAGCGCCAAACAATGAGCAGTTCTTC
-	TRBV4-3	TRBD1	TRBJ1-1	CASSGTGTGESEAFF	TGCGCCAGCAGCGGAACCGGGACAGGGGAGTCTGAAGCTTTCTTT
-	TRBV6-2/TRBV6-3	-	TRBJ2-1	CASSPRGGGEQFF	TGTGCCAGCAGTCCCCGTGGCGGAGGTGAGCAGTTCTTC
-	TRBV21-1	-	TRBJ1-5	CASSKALWTGDGNQPQHF	TGTGCCAGCAGCAAAGCGCTTTGGACAGGGGATGGCAATCAGCCCCAGCATTTT
once	TRBV28	TRBD1	TRBJ1-1	CASSSGTGLFIVFF	TGTGCCAGCAGTTCCGGGACAGGGTTATTTATTGTCTTCTTT
once	TRBV9	TRBD2	TRBJ2-5	CASSPQLASYGETQYF	TGTGCCAGCAGCCCACAACTAGCGTCCTATGGGGAGACCCAGTACTTC
-	TRBV5-1	-	TRBJ1-6	CASSNYPQGQLNSPLHF	TGCGCCAGCAGTAATTACCCACAGGGCCAACTTAATTCACCCCTCCACTTT
many	TRBV4-1	TRBD2	TRBJ2-7	CASSQETSGLTYEQYF	TGCGCCAGCAGCCAGGAGACTAGCGGGTTGACATACGAGCAGTACTTC
-	TRBV19	TRBD1	TRBJ2-7	CASSTRTGGSYEQYF	TGTGCCAGTAGTACCCGGACAGGCGGCTCCTACGAGCAGTACTTC
-	TRBV7-2	TRBD1	TRBJ2-7	CASSLNRGSYEQYF	TGTGCCAGCAGCCTCAACAGGGGCTCCTACGAGCAGTACTTC
-	TRBV4-1	-	TRBJ1-6	CASSQVPGTSGSPLHF	TGCGCCAGCAGCCAAGTCCCAGGAACCTCCGGCTCACCCCTCCACTTT
few	TRBV5-1	-	TRBJ2-3	CASSQRSSIGGSVDTQYF	TGCGCCAGCAGCCAAAGGAGTAGTATCGGGGGATCGGTAGATACGCAGTATTTT
-	TRBV28	-	TRBJ1-1	CASSSVRARAFF	TGTGCCAGCAGCTCGGTGCGGGCGCGGGCTTTCTTT
-	TRBV14	-	TRBJ2-1	CASSQDRARPPFF	TGTGCCAGCAGCCAAGATAGAGCTAGGCCCCCGTTCTTC
-	TRBV21-1	-	TRBJ1-5	CASSKEGQEDQPQHF	TGTGCCAGCAGCAAAGAGGGACAGGAGGATCAGCCCCAGCATTTT
-	TRBV6-2/TRBV6-3	TRBD1	TRBJ2-5	CASSRQGALRQETQYF	TGTGCCAGCAGCCGACAGGGGGCTCTTCGCCAAGAGACCCAGTACTTC
-	TRBV5-1	-	TRBJ1-3	CASSQQGELGNTIYF	TGCGCCAGCAGCCAACAGGGAGAACTCGGAAACACCATATATTTT
-	TRBV3-1/TRBV3-2	-	TRBJ2-5	CASSQVGGRGETQYF	TGTGCCAGCAGCCAAGTTGGGGGCAGGGGAGAGACCCAGTACTTC